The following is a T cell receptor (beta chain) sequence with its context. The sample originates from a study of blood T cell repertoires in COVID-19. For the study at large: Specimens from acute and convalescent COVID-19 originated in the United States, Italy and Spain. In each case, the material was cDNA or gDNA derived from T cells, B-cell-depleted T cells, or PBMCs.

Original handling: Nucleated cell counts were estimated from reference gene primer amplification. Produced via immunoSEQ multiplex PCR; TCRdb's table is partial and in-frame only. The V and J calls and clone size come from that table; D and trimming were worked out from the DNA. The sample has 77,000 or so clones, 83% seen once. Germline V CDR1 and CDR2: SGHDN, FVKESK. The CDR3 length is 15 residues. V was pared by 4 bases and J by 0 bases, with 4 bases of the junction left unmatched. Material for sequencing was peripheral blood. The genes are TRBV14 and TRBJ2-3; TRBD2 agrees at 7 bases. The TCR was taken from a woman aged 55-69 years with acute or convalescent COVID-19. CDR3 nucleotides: TGTGCCAGCAGCCGAATTAGCGGGAGCACAGATACGCAGTATTTT. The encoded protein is CASSRISGSTDTQYF.